This TCR beta chain derives from a study of T cell changes during pregnancy in multiple sclerosis. This CDR3 is built from 17 residues. Germline V gives CDR1 SGDLS, CDR2 YYNGEE. Trimming cost V 1 base and J 2 bases; bases outside gene matches: 6. The method was immunoSEQ multiplex PCR; TCRdb's version includes in-frame clones alone and lacks a portion of them. The profile covers about 38,000 clones, with about 93% appearing a single time and about 0.4% taken by the ten largest. Material: CD4+ T cells from peripheral blood mononuclear cells, obtained after pregnancy. The TCR was taken from a female donor in good health, enrolled as a control in a pregnancy study. The V call is TRBV9, the J call TRBJ1-2; 12 bases agree with TRBD1. The CDR3 loop is CASSVLGQGASNYGYTF. CDR3 in DNA: TGTGCCAGCAGCGTATTGGGACAGGGGGCCTCAAACTATGGCTACACCTTC.